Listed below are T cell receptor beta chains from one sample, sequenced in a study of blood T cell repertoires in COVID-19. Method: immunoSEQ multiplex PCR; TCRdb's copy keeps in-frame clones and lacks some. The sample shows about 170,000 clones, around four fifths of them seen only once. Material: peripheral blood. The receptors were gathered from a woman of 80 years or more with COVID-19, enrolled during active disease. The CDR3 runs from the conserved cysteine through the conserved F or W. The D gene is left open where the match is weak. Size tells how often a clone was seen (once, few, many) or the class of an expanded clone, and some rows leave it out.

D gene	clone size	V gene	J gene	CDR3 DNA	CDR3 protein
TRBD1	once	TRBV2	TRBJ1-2	TGTGCCGGTAGTAACGACAGGGACTATGGCTACACCTTC	CAGSNDRDYGYTF
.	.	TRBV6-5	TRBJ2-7	TGTGCCAGCAGTAGGGGTTACGAGCAGTACTTC	CASSRGYEQYF
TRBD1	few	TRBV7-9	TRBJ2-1	TGTGCCAGCAGCTTGGGACAGGGGTTTCTGCGGTTCTTC	CASSLGQGFLRFF
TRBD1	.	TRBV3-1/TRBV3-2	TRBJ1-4	TGTGCCAGCAGCCCGGGACAGCTCAATGAAAAACTGTTTTTT	CASSPGQLNEKLFF
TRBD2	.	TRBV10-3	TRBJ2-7	TGTGCCATCAGTGAGAGGCGGGAGTCTTACGAGCAGTACTTC	CAISERRESYEQYF
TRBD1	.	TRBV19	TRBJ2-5	TGTGCCAGTAGTTCCTACCGGGACAGCCAAGAGACCCAGTACTTC	CASSSYRDSQETQYF
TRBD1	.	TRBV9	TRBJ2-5	TGTGCCAGCAGCCCCGGGACAGGGGGCGCCAAGACCCAGTACTTC	CASSPGTGGAKTQYF
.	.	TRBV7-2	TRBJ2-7	TGTGCCAGCAGCAGAGATTGGGCCTTCTACGAGCAGTACTTC	CASSRDWAFYEQYF
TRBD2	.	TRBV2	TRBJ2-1	TGTGCCAGCAAGAATCGTGGGACTAGCGGCCTTACGGGTTACAATGAGCAGTTCTTC	CASKNRGTSGLTGYNEQFF
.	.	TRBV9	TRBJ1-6	TGTGCCAGCAGCGTGCAGGGTCGCTCACCCCTCCACTTT	CASSVQGRSPLHF
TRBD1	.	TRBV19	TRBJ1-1	TGTGCCAGTAGTAGGGGACAGGGAGTCACTGAAGCTTTCTTT	CASSRGQGVTEAFF
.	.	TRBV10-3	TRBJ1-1	TGTGCCATCAGTGAAGGGCAGGGATCCACTGAAGCTTTCTTT	CAISEGQGSTEAFF
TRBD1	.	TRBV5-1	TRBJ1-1	TGCGCCAGCAGCCAAGGACAGGGGGGTGAAGCTTTCTTT	CASSQGQGGEAFF
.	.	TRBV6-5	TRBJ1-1	TGTGCCAGCAGTACCCCGGGGAACACTGAAGCTTTCTTT	CASSTPGNTEAFF
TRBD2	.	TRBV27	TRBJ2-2	TGTGCCAGCCGGTTTGCGGGAGGAACCGGGGAGCTGTTTTTT	CASRFAGGTGELFF
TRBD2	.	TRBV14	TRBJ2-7	TGTGCCAGCAGCCAAGAAGAACTAGCGGGTTACGAGCAGTACTTC	CASSQEELAGYEQYF